The entry below gives a single T cell receptor (beta chain) sequence along with its context. The target antigen is unknown. PCR used 60 Vbeta primers and 13 Jbeta primers. Assay used: immunoSEQ multiplex PCR; TCRdb lists only in-frame clones, some missing. The sample includes roughly 180,000 clones, around 80% of them seen just once. This entry comes from a study of cytomegalovirus exposure and HLA in healthy donors. The study, taken as a whole, reports: Confirmation in vitro established that a few CMV-associated chains were specific for CMV antigens. For most TCR beta V segments, an earlier analysis put the productive rate at about 87% or about 30% of the time.

This CDR3 region has 15 residues. The V end was cut by 0 bases, the J end by 2 bases, with 8 bases between. CDR1 is MNHEY, CDR2 SVGAGI, per germline. Sequencing input: PBMCs. The V and J genes are TRBV6-5 and TRBJ1-3, with D uncertain. The source is a girl aged 5 to 17 in good health and CMV-seropositive. This chain's CDR3 is CASSYSREPGNTIYF. DNA for the CDR3: TGTGCCAGCAGTTACTCGAGAGAGCCTGGAAACACCATATATTTT.